Presented here are 27 T cell receptor beta chains from one specimen sequenced in a study of blood T cell repertoires in COVID-19. Only in-frame clones appear in the TCRdb table, and some are missing; sequencing was by immunoSEQ multiplex PCR. The sample contains over 150,000 clones, about 79% of which appear only once. Source material: peripheral blood. Source of these receptors: a woman aged 55-70 years with acute or convalescent COVID-19.

This clone was counted between two and nine times. The chain employs TRBV5-1 and TRBJ1-5; no definite D call. CDR1 is SGHRS and CDR2 is YFSETQ in the germline V gene. V was trimmed by 2 bases and J by 6 bases, leaving 18 bases between them. This CDR3 has 16 amino acids. The CDR3, as DNA: TGCGCCAGCAGCTTATTACCGGGAGCCGGAGCTCAGCCCCAGCATTTT. Translating gives CASSLLPGAGAQPQHF. Full variable domain (rest looked up from reference TRBV5-1 and TRBJ1-5): KAGVTQTPRYLIKTRGQQVTLSCSPISGHRSVSWYQQTPGQGLQFLFEYFSETQRNKGNFPGRFSGRQFSNSRSEMNVSTLELGDSALYLCASSLLPGAGAQPQHFGDGTRLSIL.

This chain uses TRBV3-1 (or the pseudogene TRBV3-2) with TRBJ2-1; 7 nucleotides align to TRBD2. The germline CDR1 and CDR2 sequences are LGHDT and YNNKEL (reference sequence). The CDR3 sequence is 16 residues long. Unmatched junction bases numbered 10, after V lost 4 bases and J lost 4 bases. The CDR3 region has the DNA TGTGCCAGCAGCCCCTGGGGCGGGGGACTTTACAATGAGCAGTTCTTC. This codes for CASSPWGGGLYNEQFF.

Ten or more counts support this clone. V gene TRBV19 combines with J gene TRBJ1-1; 9 bases agree with TRBD1. CDR1 and CDR2 (germline): LNHDA, SQIVND (reference sequence). CDR3 size: 14 residues. Trimming removed 7 bases from V and 1 base from J; junction bases left unmatched: 4. The CDR3 loop reads CASTWTGENTEAFF. The CDR3 DNA sequence: TGTGCCAGTACCTGGACAGGGGAGAACACTGAAGCTTTCTTT.

This clone was detected a few times. The chain combines TRBV29-1 with TRBJ1-2, with a possible D match to TRBD1 (6 bases). Between the trimmed V and J ends, which lost 7 bases and 0 bases, there was a span of 18 bases. Germline values: CDR1 SQVTM, CDR2 ANQGSEA. The CDR3 spans 15 residues. CDR3 sequence reads: CSARMNRDPNYGYTF. In nucleotides, the CDR3 is TGCAGCGCTCGGATGAACAGGGATCCTAACTATGGCTACACCTTC.

The chain couples TRBV5-1 to TRBJ2-5; 10 bases are a match to TRBD2. The germline gives CDR1 SGHRS, CDR2 YFSETQ. J lost 1 base, V lost 0 bases, and 3 bases had no gene match. The CDR3 totals 16 residues. The CDR3 spells CASSLEPSGGQETQYF. The CDR3 DNA is TGCGCCAGCAGCTTGGAACCTAGCGGGGGCCAAGAGACCCAGTACTTC.

The rearrangement joins TRBV6-5 to TRBJ2-1; possibly TRBD2 for D (5 bases). Germline V gene lookup returns CDR1 MNHEY and CDR2 SVGAGI. Trimming pared 7 bases from V and 5 bases from J, leaving 15 bases between. CDR3 length: 14 residues. This CDR3 is CASKGRAGNNEQFF. The CDR3 DNA sequence: TGTGCCAGCAAAGGTCGGGCGGGCAACAATGAGCAGTTCTTC.

The gene calls are TRBV7-6 and TRBJ2-5, with 7 bases matching TRBD1. V was pared by 5 bases and J by 8 bases, with 8 bases of the junction left unmatched. The CDR3 length is 13 residues. Germline CDR1 SGHVS, CDR2 FNYEAQ. CDR3 bases: TGTGCCAGCAGCCCACCGGGACAGCTTACCCAGTACTTC. Its protein product is CASSPPGQLTQYF.

The V call is TRBV3-1 (or the pseudogene TRBV3-2), the J call TRBJ2-6, with D perhaps matching TRBD1 (5 bases). With 4 bases removed from V and 1 base from J, the gap between germline ends came to 8 bases. The CDR3 consists of 15 residues. Germline loops: CDR1 LGHDT, CDR2 YNNKEL (reference sequence). The CDR3 spells CASSPQGSGANVLTF. The CDR3 bases are TGTGCCAGCAGCCCCCAGGGATCTGGGGCCAACGTCCTGACTTTC.

The rearrangement joins TRBV2 to TRBJ2-2; 9 bases fit TRBD1. The V and J ends lost 7 bases and 2 bases, in that order; junction bases with no gene match: 5. The CDR3 contains 15 residues. Germline lookup yields CDR1 SNHLY and CDR2 FYNNEI. The CDR3 DNA follows: TGTGCCAGCAATGGACAGGGGCGAAACACCGGGGAGCTGTTTTTT. Translating gives CASNGQGRNTGELFF. Supplemented by reference TRBV2 and TRBJ2-2, the full variable domain reads EPEVTQTPSHQVTQMGQEVILRCVPISNHLYFYWYRQILGQKVEFLVSFYNNEISEKSEIFDDQFSVERPDGSNFTLKIRSTKLEDSAMYFCASNGQGRNTGELFFGEGSRLTVL.

J is TRBJ1-2 and V is TRBV6-2 or TRBV6-3; D ambiguous. CDR3 length: 14 residues. Between the trimmed V and J ends, which lost 0 bases and 4 bases, there was a span of 9 bases. CDR1 and CDR2 from the germline V gene are MNHEY and SVGEGT. CDR3 DNA sequence: TGTGCCAGCAGTTACTCGGAGAGAGGCTATGGCTACACCTTC. It specifies CASSYSERGYGYTF.

This chain uses TRBV5-1 with TRBJ1-1; 8 nucleotides match TRBD1. V was pared by 4 bases and J by 5 bases, with 7 bases of the junction left unmatched. The CDR3 covers 14 residues. CDR1 is SGHRS, CDR2 YFSETQ, per germline. CDR3 in amino acids: CASSARGPGTEAFF. CDR3 nucleotide sequence: TGCGCCAGCAGCGCCAGGGGGCCGGGGACTGAAGCTTTCTTT. The full variable domain, rest sourced from reference TRBV5-1 and TRBJ1-1, is KAGVTQTPRYLIKTRGQQVTLSCSPISGHRSVSWYQQTPGQGLQFLFEYFSETQRNKGNFPGRFSGRQFSNSRSEMNVSTLELGDSALYLCASSARGPGTEAFFGQGTRLTVV.

The chain combines TRBV19 with TRBJ2-3, with D possibly TRBD1 on 5 matching bases. This CDR3 has 13 amino acids. The V and J ends lost 3 bases and 3 bases respectively, with 7 bases between them. Per the germline V gene, CDR1 is LNHDA and CDR2 is SQIVND (reference sequence). The DNA for the CDR3 is TGTGCCAGTAGTATCCAGGGTACAGATACGCAGTATTTT. Amino acid sequence: CASSIQGTDTQYF.

The genes are TRBV18 and TRBJ1-2; 7 bases are shared with TRBD1. From germline, CDR1 is KGHSH and CDR2 LQKENI. This CDR3 contains 14 residues. The V and J ends lost 4 bases and 0 bases, in that order; junction bases with no gene match: 2. CDR3 sequence (DNA): TGTGCCAGCTCACAAGGGACAGCTAACTATGGCTACACCTTC. Translated, it gives CASSQGTANYGYTF.

This clone was observed a handful of times. This chain connects TRBV28 to TRBJ2-7, with a tentative D call TRBD1 (6 bases). The CDR3 sequence is 13 residues long. Germline values: CDR1 MDHEN, CDR2 SYDVKM. V was pared by 6 bases and J by 3 bases, with 12 bases between. CDR3 nucleotides: TGTGCCAGCAGGTCGGCACAGGGCTACGAGCAGTACGTC. It codes for CASRSAQGYEQYV.

V usage is TRBV2 and J usage is TRBJ1-2; D not certain. The ends were cut back, 4 bases at V and 6 bases at J, with 12 bases in the middle. The CDR3 totals 13 residues. Germline lookup yields CDR1 SNHLY and CDR2 FYNNEI. The CDR3 loop reads CASSVEGSHGYTF. CDR3 DNA sequence: TGTGCCAGCAGTGTTGAGGGAAGCCATGGCTACACCTTC.

This chain links TRBV29-1 with TRBJ1-3; D not certain. The CDR3 consists of 14 residues. Germline V CDR1 and CDR2: SQVTM, ANQGSEA. The V end was cut by 4 bases, the J end by 0 bases, with 10 bases between. The CDR3 DNA reads as TGCAGCGTTGTAGTGATGAGCTCTGGAAACACCATATATTTT. This gives the protein CSVVVMSSGNTIYF.

The rearrangement uses TRBV19 and TRBJ1-1; 7 bases match TRBD1. This CDR3 is 14 amino acids long. The germline CDR1 and CDR2 sequences are LNHDA and SQIVND (reference sequence). Germline trimming cut 5 bases from V and 8 bases from J; bases unmatched to any gene: 11. The CDR3 protein is CASSALGQAVEAFF. The CDR3 DNA follows: TGTGCCAGTAGTGCCCTTGGACAGGCCGTCGAAGCTTTCTTT.

The chain couples TRBV5-5 to TRBJ2-1, with D maybe TRBD1 (5 bases). Per the germline V gene, CDR1 is SGHKS and CDR2 is YYEKEE (reference sequence). This CDR3 comprises 15 residues. Trimming removed 1 base from V and 2 bases from J, with 10 bases in between. Here the CDR3 DNA reads TGTGCCAGCAGCTTGAGTGAAGGGGCCTACAATGAGCAGTTCTTC. Amino acids: CASSLSEGAYNEQFF.

The chain has TRBV5-1 and TRBJ2-2; the D gene is possibly TRBD1 (5 bases). The CDR3 spans 14 residues. Germline-derived CDR1 and CDR2 are SGHRS and YFSETQ. Trimming took off 4 bases at V and 1 base at J, with 8 bases between the two ends. The DNA for the CDR3 is TGCGCCAGCAGCCACGGACAGAACACCGGGGAGCTGTTTTTT. As protein: CASSHGQNTGELFF.

The chain combines TRBV5-8 with TRBJ2-7; tentatively, D is TRBD2 (5 bases). The V and J ends lost 1 base and 6 bases respectively, with 14 bases between them. Germline V gives CDR1 SGHTS, CDR2 YDEGEE. CDR3 length: 14 amino acids. The CDR3 nucleotides are TGTGCCAGCAGCTTGAGGGTAAAGGCGGGCGAGCAGTACTTC. Protein: CASSLRVKAGEQYF.

The chain is built from TRBV7-3 and TRBJ2-7; maybe TRBD1 (6 bases). CDR3 length: 15 amino acids. V gave up 6 bases and J gave up 0 bases, with 15 bases separating them. Germline V gives CDR1 SGHTA, CDR2 FQGTGA. The CDR3 loop is CASSHRDKSSYEQYV. The CDR3 region has the DNA TGTGCCAGCAGTCATAGGGACAAGAGCTCCTACGAGCAGTACGTC.

The rearrangement joins TRBV6-5 to TRBJ1-2; 7 bases agree with TRBD1. The CDR3 is 15 amino acids. Trimming cost V 6 bases and J 0 bases; bases outside gene matches: 7. Germline CDR1 reads MNHEY; CDR2 reads SVGAGI. In DNA, the CDR3 is TGTGCCAGCAGCCGAACAGGGGTAGCTAACTATGGCTACACCTTC. This sequence encodes CASSRTGVANYGYTF.

The chain joins TRBV11-3 to TRBJ2-2; 9 bases match TRBD2. This CDR3 comprises 15 residues. Germline CDR1 and CDR2: SGHNT and YENEEA. V lost 4 bases, J lost 6 bases, and 6 bases stayed unmatched. CDR3 in DNA: TGTGCCAGCAGCTCGCGGGGGGGCGTCGCCGGGGAGCTGTTTTTT. Translation: CASSSRGGVAGELFF.

The V and J genes are TRBV30 and TRBJ1-5; D possibly corresponds to TRBD1 (5 bases). V gave up 4 bases and J gave up 7 bases, with 11 bases separating them. CDR3 length: 12 amino acids. CDR1 and CDR2 from the germline V gene are GTSNPN and SVGIG (reference sequence). CDR3 bases: TGTGCCTGGAATACCGGGGGACAGCCCCAGCATTTT. Protein product: CAWNTGGQPQHF.

The V call is TRBV19, the J call TRBJ1-2, with a tentative D call TRBD1 (5 bases). V was cut by 4 bases and J by 3 bases, with 18 bases left in between. The CDR3 consists of 16 residues. The germline gives CDR1 LNHDA, CDR2 SQIVND (reference sequence). The CDR3 DNA follows: TGTGCCAGTAGTAAAGGCGGAGGGGCCGGGGACTATGGCTACACCTTC. Translating gives CASSKGGGAGDYGYTF. Drawing the rest from reference TRBV19 and TRBJ1-2, the complete variable domain is DGGITQSPKYLFRKEGQNVTLSCEQNLNHDAMYWYRQDPGQGLRLIYYSQIVNDFQKGDIAEGYSVSREKKESFPLTVTSAQKNPTAFYLCASSKGGGAGDYGYTFGSGTRLTVV.

V gene TRBV19 combines with J gene TRBJ1-5, with a weak D call TRBD1 (6 bases). Trimming took off 2 bases at V and 6 bases at J, with 17 bases between the two ends. This CDR3 comprises 16 residues. The germline V gene encodes CDR1 LNHDA and CDR2 SQIVND (reference sequence). The CDR3 bases are TGTGCCAGTAGTATAACTAGTTCAGGGGATGGTCAGCCCCAGCATTTT. It encodes CASSITSSGDGQPQHF.

The chain is built from TRBV28 and TRBJ1-4, with 11 bases fitting TRBD1. CDR1 is MDHEN and CDR2 is SYDVKM in the germline V gene. The CDR3 has 15 amino acids. V lost 8 bases to trimming and J lost 8 bases; unmatched junction nucleotides: 10. CDR3 amino acids: CASVRTGGPAEKLFF. CDR3 nucleotides: TGTGCCAGCGTAAGGACAGGGGGCCCTGCCGAAAAACTGTTTTTT.